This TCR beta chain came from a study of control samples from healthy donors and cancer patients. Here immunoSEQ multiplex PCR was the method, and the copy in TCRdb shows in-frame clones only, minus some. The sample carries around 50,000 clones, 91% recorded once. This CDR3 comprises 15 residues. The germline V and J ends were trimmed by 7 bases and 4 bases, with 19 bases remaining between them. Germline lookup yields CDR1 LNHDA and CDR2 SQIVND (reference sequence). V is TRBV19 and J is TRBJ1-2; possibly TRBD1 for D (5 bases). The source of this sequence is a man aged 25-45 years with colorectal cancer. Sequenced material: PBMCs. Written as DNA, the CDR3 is TGTGCCAGTACCATCGCCCGGCCAGGGAGCTATGGCTACACCTTC. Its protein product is CASTIARPGSYGYTF.